This entry is about one T cell receptor beta chain. There is no known antigen for this receptor. No base quality information exists; no much larger clone differs at one position. The CDR3 measures 15 amino acids from cysteine to phenylalanine. Only CDR3 DNA is held: 45 bases, read in frame from base 1. CDR1 and CDR2 (SGHTA, FQGNSA) derive from the germline V gene. Trimming takes 5 bases from V and 4 bases from J, and the germline ends sit 14 bases apart. The data derive from a study of T cell responses to AZD1222 COVID-19 vaccine (dated by TCRdb to about 2021). Describing the broader study: Because spike-specific TCR depth and breadth did not differ between the two schedules, AZD1222 recipients who got a second dose at roughly 4 weeks were pooled with those who got a second dose at roughly 12 weeks. TCR sequencing was performed for over 230 trial participants, of whom 200 to 220 were given two doses of AZD1222 and some 26 were given two doses of MenACWY control vaccine. Trial participants were enrolled by age into subgroups of 18-55, 56-69 and 70-plus years, and about 150, 27 and 61 TCR-sequenced participants, respectively, were included in these subgroups. Study-level results and caveats: Because no samples from the day 14 peak response were available, repertoires could be characterized only after the peak T cell response. CD4 TCRs associated with the vaccine covered the entire spike protein, and the dominant responses were in regions 160-218 and 743-854. Participants were mostly white British, with more females than males. The authors suggested clonal diversity may have been underestimated. In the small 56-69-year group, the increase in depth fell short of significance, most likely because of low power. Spike-specific TCR breadth and depth rose significantly after two AZD1222 doses compared with day 0 and with MenACWY recipients. Conclusions about previously exposed vaccinees are limited, since just 6 or 7 AZD1222 recipients were seropositive for SARS-CoV-2 at baseline. Reportedly, close to half of the unique spike-specific TCRs recognized epitopes lying outside the regions that are mutated in the B.1.351 and B.1.1.7 variants.

The intended sense of this specimen's time point label: baseline before first vaccination. The vaccinee samples were drawn from two UK trials, COV001 and COV002, one of which was a single-blind randomized controlled phase 2/3 trial testing AZD1222 (ChAdOx1 nCoV-19) in healthy adults. Trial participant PBMC samples were collected at day 0 and day 28 after the second dose for TCRbeta chain sequencing. The CDR3 regions of human TCRbeta chains were analyzed by immunosequencing. The study's own analysis went as follows. Repertoire TCRs were checked for matches against a reference library of SARS-CoV-2-specific TCRs that had been generated using the MIRA antigen-specificity platform. Breadth was defined as the fraction of unique TCRs that were SARS-CoV-2-associated. Depth was defined as the fraction of total T cells that were SARS-CoV-2-associated. Using the MIRA data, each spike-specific TCR was assigned both to the spike region to which the TCR was reactive and to a CD4 or CD8 class. Log10-transformed breadth and depth values were compared by one-way ANOVA with Sidak's multiple comparisons tests. This immuneACCESS table, as held by TCRdb, lists in-frame sequences with V and J called but not all clones. Of the missing ones, under half trace to an unresolved V gene in checked studies; the others have no known cause. D and trimming come from the DNA, and the V and J calls and clone size come from that table. Across this sample there are 90,000 to 150,000 clones, with approximately 88% seen only once. In total, the top ten clones hold under 4.5% of the sample.

The sequencing used peripheral blood, collected on day 0 of AZD1222 vaccination. The sequence is built from TRBV7-2 and TRBJ1-4; perhaps TRBD1 is the D gene, with 6 bases matching. This receptor was identified in an adult in good health. The sequence in DNA is TGTGCCAGCAGCCTAGTAACAGGGTTTAATGAAAAACTGTTTTTT. The resulting protein is CASSLVTGFNEKLFF.